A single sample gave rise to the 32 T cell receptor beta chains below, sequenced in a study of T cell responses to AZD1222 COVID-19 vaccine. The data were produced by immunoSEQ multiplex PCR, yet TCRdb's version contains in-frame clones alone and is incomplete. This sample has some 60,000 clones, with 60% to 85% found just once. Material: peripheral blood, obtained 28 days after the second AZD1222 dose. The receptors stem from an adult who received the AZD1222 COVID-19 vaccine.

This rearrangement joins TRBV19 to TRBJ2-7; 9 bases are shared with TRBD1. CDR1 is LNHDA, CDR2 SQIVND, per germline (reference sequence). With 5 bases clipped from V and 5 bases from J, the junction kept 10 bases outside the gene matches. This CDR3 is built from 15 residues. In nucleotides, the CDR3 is TGTGCCAGTAGTTCCGCCGAGGACAGGGGCCACGAGCAGTACTTC. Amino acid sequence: CASSSAEDRGHEQYF. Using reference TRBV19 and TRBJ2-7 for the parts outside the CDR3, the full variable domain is DGGITQSPKYLFRKEGQNVTLSCEQNLNHDAMYWYRQDPGQGLRLIYYSQIVNDFQKGDIAEGYSVSREKKESFPLTVTSAQKNPTAFYLCASSSAEDRGHEQYFGPGTRLTVT.

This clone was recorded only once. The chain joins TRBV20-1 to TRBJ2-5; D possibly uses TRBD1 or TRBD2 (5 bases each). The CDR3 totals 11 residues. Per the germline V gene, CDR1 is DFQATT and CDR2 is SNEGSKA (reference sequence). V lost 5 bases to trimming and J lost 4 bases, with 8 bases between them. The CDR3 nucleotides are TGCAGTGCTTCAGGGACAGAGACCCAGTACTTC. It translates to CSASGTETQYF.

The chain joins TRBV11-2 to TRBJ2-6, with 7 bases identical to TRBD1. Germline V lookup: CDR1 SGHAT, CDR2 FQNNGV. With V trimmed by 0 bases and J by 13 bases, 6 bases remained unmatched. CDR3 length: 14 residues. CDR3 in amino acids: CASSLERGTEVLTF. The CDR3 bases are TGTGCCAGCAGCTTAGAGAGAGGGACAGAAGTCCTGACTTTC.

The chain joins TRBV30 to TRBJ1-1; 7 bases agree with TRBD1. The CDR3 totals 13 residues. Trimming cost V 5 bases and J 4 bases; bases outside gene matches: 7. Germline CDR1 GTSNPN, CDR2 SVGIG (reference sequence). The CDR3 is CAWDREFGTEAFF. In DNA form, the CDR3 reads TGTGCCTGGGACAGGGAATTTGGCACTGAAGCTTTCTTT.

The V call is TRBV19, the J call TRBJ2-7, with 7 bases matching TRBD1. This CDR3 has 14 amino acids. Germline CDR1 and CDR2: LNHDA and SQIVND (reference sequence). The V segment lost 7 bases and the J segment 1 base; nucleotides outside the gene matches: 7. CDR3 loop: CASTPGTASYEQYF. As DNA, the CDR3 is TGTGCCAGTACCCCCGGGACAGCATCCTACGAGCAGTACTTC.

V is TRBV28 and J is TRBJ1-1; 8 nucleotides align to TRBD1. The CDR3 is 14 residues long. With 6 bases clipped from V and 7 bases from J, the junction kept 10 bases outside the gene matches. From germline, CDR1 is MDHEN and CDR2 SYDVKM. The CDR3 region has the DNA TGTGCCAGCAGAGACGGACAGGGTGTCGGTGAAGCTTTCTTT. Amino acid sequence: CASRDGQGVGEAFF.

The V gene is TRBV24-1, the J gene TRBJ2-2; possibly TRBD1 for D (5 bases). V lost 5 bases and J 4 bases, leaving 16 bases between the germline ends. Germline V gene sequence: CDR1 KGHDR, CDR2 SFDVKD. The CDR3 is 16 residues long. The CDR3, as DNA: TGTGCCACCAGTGCAAAAGGGGCCGAGATCACCGGGGAGCTGTTTTTT. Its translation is CATSAKGAEITGELFF.

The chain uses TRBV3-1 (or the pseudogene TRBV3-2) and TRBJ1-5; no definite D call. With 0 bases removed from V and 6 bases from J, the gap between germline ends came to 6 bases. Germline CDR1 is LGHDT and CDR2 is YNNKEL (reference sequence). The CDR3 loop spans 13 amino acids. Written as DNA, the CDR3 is TGTGCCAGCAGCCAAGATCTGGGTCAGCCCCAGCATTTT. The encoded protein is CASSQDLGQPQHF.

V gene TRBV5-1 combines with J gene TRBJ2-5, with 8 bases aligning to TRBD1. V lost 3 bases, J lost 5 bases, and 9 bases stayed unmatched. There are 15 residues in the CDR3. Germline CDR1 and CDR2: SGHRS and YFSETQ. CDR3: CASSSSQGGRETQYF. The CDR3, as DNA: TGCGCCAGCAGCTCCTCACAGGGGGGTCGGGAGACCCAGTACTTC. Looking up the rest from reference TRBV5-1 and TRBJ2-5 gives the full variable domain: KAGVTQTPRYLIKTRGQQVTLSCSPISGHRSVSWYQQTPGQGLQFLFEYFSETQRNKGNFPGRFSGRQFSNSRSEMNVSTLELGDSALYLCASSSSQGGRETQYFGPGTRLLVL.

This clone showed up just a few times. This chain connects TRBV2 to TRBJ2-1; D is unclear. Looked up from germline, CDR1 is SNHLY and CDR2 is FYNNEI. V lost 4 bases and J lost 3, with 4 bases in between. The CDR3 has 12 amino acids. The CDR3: CASSGDYNEQFF. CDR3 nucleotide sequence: TGTGCCAGCAGTGGGGACTACAATGAGCAGTTCTTC.

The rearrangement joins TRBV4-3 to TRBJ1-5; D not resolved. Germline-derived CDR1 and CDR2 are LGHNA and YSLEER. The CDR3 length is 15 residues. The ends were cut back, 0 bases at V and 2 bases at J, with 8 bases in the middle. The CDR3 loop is CASSQDLAGNQPQHF. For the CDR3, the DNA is TGCGCCAGCAGCCAAGATCTCGCGGGCAATCAGCCCCAGCATTTT.

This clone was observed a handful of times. This CDR3 reads CASSPFEGAIAEAFF. The CDR3 DNA reads TGTGCCAGCAGCCCCTTTGAGGGGGCTATCGCTGAAGCTTTCTTT. The chain carries TRBV7-2 and TRBJ1-1, with 7 positions matching TRBD1. There are 15 residues in the CDR3. The germline V gene encodes CDR1 SGHTA and CDR2 FQGNSA. Trimming cost V 5 bases and J 6 bases; bases outside gene matches: 12.

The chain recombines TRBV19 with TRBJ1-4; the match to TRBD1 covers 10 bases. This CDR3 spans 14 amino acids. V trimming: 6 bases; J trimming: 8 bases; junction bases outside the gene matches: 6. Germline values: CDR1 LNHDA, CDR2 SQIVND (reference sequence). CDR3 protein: CASRTGTGDEKLFF. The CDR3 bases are TGTGCCAGTAGGACCGGGACAGGGGACGAAAAACTGTTTTTT.

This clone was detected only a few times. This chain's CDR3 is CASSSGQNDNSPLHF. CDR3 coding DNA: TGTGCCAGCAGTTCGGGACAGAACGATAATTCACCCCTCCACTTT. The V call is TRBV28, the J call TRBJ1-6; 7 nucleotides match TRBD1. V shed 4 bases, J shed 5 bases, and the junction held 5 bases outside the gene matches. Germline V gene sequence: CDR1 MDHEN, CDR2 SYDVKM. The CDR3 extends over 15 amino acids.

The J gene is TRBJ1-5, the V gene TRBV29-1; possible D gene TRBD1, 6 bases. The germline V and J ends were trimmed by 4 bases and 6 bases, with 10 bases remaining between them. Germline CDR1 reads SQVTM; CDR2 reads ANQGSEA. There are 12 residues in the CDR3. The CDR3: CSVGVQGQPQHF. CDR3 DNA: TGCAGCGTTGGTGTACAGGGTCAGCCCCAGCATTTT.

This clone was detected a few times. This CDR3 is CASSLAFGQGGTEAFF. CDR3 in DNA: TGTGCCAGCAGCTTAGCTTTCGGACAGGGAGGCACTGAAGCTTTCTTT. The V and J genes are TRBV7-2 and TRBJ1-1; 8 positions agree with TRBD1. Unmatched junction bases numbered 7, after V lost 0 bases and J lost 4 bases. The CDR3 has 16 residues. Germline V gene data show CDR1 as SGHTA and CDR2 as FQGNSA. Variable domain in full (rest from reference TRBV7-2 and TRBJ1-1): GAGVSQSPSNKVTEKGKDVELRCDPISGHTALYWYRQSLGQGLEFLIYFQGNSAPDKSGLPSDRFSAERTGGSVSTLTIQRTQQEDSAVYLCASSLAFGQGGTEAFFGQGTRLTVV.

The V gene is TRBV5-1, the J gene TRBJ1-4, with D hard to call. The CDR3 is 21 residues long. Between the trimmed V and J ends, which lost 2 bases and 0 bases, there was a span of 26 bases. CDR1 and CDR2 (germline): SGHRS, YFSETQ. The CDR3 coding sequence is TGCGCCAGCAGCTTAGAAGCGGGAGCCCATCGGTCGGGAACAACTAATGAAAAACTGTTTTTT. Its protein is CASSLEAGAHRSGTTNEKLFF.

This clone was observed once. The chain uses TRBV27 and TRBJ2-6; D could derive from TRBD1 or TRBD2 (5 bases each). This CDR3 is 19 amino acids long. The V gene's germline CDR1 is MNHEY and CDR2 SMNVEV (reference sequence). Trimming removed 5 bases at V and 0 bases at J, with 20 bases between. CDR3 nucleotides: TGTGCCAGCAGTCCTCTCGGATGGGGGTGGGACTCTGGGGCCAACGTCCTGACTTTC. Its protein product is CASSPLGWGWDSGANVLTF.

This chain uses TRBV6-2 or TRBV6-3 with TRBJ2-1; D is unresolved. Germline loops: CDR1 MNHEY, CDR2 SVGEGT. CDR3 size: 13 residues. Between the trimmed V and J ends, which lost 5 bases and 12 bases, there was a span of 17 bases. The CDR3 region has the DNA TGTGCCAGCAGTCCCGACTCGCTAATGAGGCAGTTCTTC. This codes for CASSPDSLMRQFF.

This CDR3 is CASSQGGTGYYGYTF. The CDR3 region has the DNA TGTGCCAGCAGCCAAGGTGGGACAGGGTACTATGGCTACACCTTC. V and J are TRBV14 and TRBJ1-2; 9 bases match TRBD1. V shed 1 base and J 3 bases; nucleotides not matched to a gene: 3. Germline assignment: CDR1 SGHDN and CDR2 FVKESK. There are 15 residues in the CDR3. The full variable domain, with the rest looked up from reference TRBV14 and TRBJ1-2, is EAGVTQFPSHSVIEKGQTVTLRCDPISGHDNLYWYRRVMGKEIKFLLHFVKESKQDESGMPNNRFLAERTGGTYSTLKVQPAELEDSGVYFCASSQGGTGYYGYTFGSGTRLTVV.

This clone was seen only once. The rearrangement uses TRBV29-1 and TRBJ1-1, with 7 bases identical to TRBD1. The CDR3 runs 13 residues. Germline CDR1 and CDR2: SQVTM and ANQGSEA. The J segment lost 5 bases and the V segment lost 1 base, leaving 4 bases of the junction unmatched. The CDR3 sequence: CSVEGQGLTEAFF. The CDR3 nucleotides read TGCAGCGTTGAAGGACAGGGATTAACTGAAGCTTTCTTT.

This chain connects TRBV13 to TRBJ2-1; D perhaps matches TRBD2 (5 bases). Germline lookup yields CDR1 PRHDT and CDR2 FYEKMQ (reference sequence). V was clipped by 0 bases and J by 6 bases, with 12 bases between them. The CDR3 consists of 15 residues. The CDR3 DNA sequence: TGTGCCAGCAGCTTAGGCCCCCAAGGGAGCAATGAGCAGTTCTTC. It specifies CASSLGPQGSNEQFF.

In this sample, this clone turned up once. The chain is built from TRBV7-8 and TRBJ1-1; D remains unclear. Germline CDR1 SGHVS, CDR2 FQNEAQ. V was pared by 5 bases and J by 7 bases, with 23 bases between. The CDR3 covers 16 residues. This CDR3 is CASSPVGELGSREAFF. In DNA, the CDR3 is TGTGCCAGCAGCCCCGTGGGAGAACTGGGGTCGCGTGAAGCTTTCTTT. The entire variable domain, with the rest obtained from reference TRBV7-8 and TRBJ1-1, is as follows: GAGVSQSPRYKVAKRGQDVALRCDPISGHVSLFWYQQALGQGPEFLTYFQNEAQLDKSGLPSDRFFAERPEGSVSTLKIQRTQQEDSAVYLCASSPVGELGSREAFFGQGTRLTVV.

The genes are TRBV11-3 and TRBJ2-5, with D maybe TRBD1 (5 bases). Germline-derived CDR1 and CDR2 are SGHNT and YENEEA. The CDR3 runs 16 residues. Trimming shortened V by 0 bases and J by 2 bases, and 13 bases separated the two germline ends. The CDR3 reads CASSLEGWGRQETQYF. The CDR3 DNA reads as TGTGCCAGCAGCTTAGAGGGCTGGGGCAGGCAAGAGACCCAGTACTTC. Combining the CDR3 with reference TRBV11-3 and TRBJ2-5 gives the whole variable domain EAGVVQSPRYKIIEKKQPVAFWCNPISGHNTLYWYLQNLGQGPELLIRYENEEAVDDSQLPKDRFSAERLKGVDSTLKIQPAELGDSAVYLCASSLEGWGRQETQYFGPGTRLLVL.

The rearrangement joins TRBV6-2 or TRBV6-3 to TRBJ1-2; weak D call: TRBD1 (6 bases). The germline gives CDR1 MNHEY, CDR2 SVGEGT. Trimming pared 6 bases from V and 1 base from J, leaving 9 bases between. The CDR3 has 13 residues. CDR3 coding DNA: TGTGCCAGCAGCGGACAGCTTAACTATGGCTACACCTTC. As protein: CASSGQLNYGYTF.

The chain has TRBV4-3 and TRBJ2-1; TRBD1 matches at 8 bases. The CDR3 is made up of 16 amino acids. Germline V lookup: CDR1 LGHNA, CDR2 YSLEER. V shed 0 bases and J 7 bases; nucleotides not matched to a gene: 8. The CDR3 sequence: CASSQEPGQAFNEQFF. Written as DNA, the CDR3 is TGCGCCAGCAGCCAAGAGCCGGGACAGGCCTTTAATGAGCAGTTCTTC.

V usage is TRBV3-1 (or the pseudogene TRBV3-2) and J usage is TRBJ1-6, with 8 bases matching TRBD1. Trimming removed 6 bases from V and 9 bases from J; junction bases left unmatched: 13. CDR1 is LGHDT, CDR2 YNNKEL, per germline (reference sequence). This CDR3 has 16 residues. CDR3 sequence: CASSPTSQGARSPLHF. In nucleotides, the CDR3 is TGTGCCAGCAGTCCTACATCCCAGGGGGCGCGTTCACCCCTCCACTTT.

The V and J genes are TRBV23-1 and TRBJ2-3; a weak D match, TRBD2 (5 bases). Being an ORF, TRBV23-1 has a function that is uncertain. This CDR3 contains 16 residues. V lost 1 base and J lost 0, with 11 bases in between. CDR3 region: CASSQLRAQSTDTQYF. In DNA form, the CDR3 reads TGCGCCAGCAGTCAATTGAGGGCACAAAGCACAGATACGCAGTATTTT.

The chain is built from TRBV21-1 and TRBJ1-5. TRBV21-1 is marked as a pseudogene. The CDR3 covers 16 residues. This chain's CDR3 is CASSKGPGPGRQPQHF. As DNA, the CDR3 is TGTGCCAGCAGCAAAGGGCCGGGACCGGGTCGGCAGCCCCAGCATTTT.

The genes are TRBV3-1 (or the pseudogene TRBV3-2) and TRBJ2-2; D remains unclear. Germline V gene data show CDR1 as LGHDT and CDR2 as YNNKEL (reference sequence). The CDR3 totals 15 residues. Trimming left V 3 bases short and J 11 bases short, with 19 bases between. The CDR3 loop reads CASSQPLGRPQELFF. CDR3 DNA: TGTGCCAGCAGCCAGCCCCTAGGGCGGCCTCAAGAGCTGTTTTTT.

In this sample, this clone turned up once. CDR3 sequence reads: CSAERGGGYTF. The CDR3 DNA sequence: TGCAGTGCTGAGCGGGGCGGGGGCTACACCTTC. The rearrangement links TRBV20-1 to TRBJ1-2; D perhaps matches TRBD1 (5 bases). This CDR3 contains 11 residues. Germline V gene lookup returns CDR1 DFQATT and CDR2 SNEGSKA (reference sequence). Trimming shortened V by 5 bases and J by 8 bases, and 12 bases separated the two germline ends.

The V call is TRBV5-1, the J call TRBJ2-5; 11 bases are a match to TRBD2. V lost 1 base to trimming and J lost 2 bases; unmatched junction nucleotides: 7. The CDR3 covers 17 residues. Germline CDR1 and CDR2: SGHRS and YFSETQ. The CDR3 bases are TGCGCCAGCAGCTTGTCTCTAGCGGGGGGCGGACAAGAGACCCAGTACTTC. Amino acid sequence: CASSLSLAGGGQETQYF.